This TCR beta chain was obtained from a study of neurological immune-mediated disorders (dated by TCRdb to the late 2010s). With regard to the full study: Among the approximately 34 multiple sclerosis patients, approximately 31 had relapsing-remitting MS and 3 had secondary progressive MS. Using UMI-based sequencing, the study compared peripheral blood TCR-beta repertoires from patients with HTLV-I-associated myelopathy (HAM/TSP), patients with multiple sclerosis, and healthy controls. The approximately 110 TCR-beta libraries included longitudinal samples, technical triplicates and paired sorted CD4+ and CD8+ T-cell subsets alongside PBMC samples. The cohort comprised some 71 subjects: about 15 HAM/TSP patients, some 34 multiple sclerosis patients and approximately 20 healthy controls.

cDNA was synthesized by template-switch 5'RACE using a primer with a 10-nucleotide random unique molecular identifier that tagged each TCR transcript. Each sequencing run produced over 160 million TCR-beta sequences covering 15-18 subjects. The RNeasy kit was used for extraction of total RNA. TCR-beta VDJ regions were amplified with primers for the TCR constant region and the 5'RACE anchor, using the KAPA Real-time Library Amplification kit. A first PCR added sample indexes and Illumina adaptors, after which a second PCR increased the library yield. The roughly 650 bp TCR product was size-selected on a 2% E-gel SizeSelection system after Ampure bead purification. Library quality was checked on a Bioanalyzer, concentration was measured with Qubit, and libraries were quantified with the Kapa Library Quantification kit before pooling. Libraries were sequenced paired-end 2 x 150 bp on an Illumina HiSeq 2500. To increase sequence diversity, roughly 23-30% phiX was spiked into each library pool. Per the original workflow: Quality-filtered reads were processed with the UMI-based MiGEC pipeline, and over 75% of raw TCR sequences were removed by the MiGEC pipeline during error correction. VDJ genes were aligned to IMGT germline references, and each clonotype was defined by a unique CDR3 amino acid sequence together with V-J genes. Clonal expansion, Shannon diversity and CDR3 relatedness (CalcPairwiseDistances, ClusterSamples) were evaluated with VDJtools, and phylogenetic trees were built with CLCbio workbench. A clone was classed as expanded if it had 8 or more unique UMIs, a cutoff based on coefficient-of-variation modelling across technical triplicates. The public reads were quality trimmed at Q25 with fastp and then assembled into clones with MiXCR by TCRdb, keeping productive beta chains. Here each entry gathers all rows of one CDR3 protein and keeps the most common genes and DNA. The V and J calls reflect TCRdb's pipeline rather than the authors' work. The sample table lists about 62,000 distinct CDR3 sequences, around 3.8% of them with a count of one. The ten largest account for around 2.2% of the sample.

The CDR3 starts with the cysteine, ends with the phenylalanine, and has 15 residues. Only the CDR3 region is kept as DNA, spanning 45 bases read in frame from base 1. The germline V gene supplies CDR1 ENHRY and CDR2 SYGVKD. A distance of 26 bases separates the germline ends of V and J, which lose 10 bases and 7 bases respectively. The sample holds many counts of this clonotype. Its specific antigen is unknown. Base quality data are lacking; no much larger clone is found one base away. Here is what the overall study found, with its caveats: TCR clonal expansion was highest in HAM/TSP patients and lowest in MS patients, with MS patients falling below even healthy controls. In a phylogenetic analysis, the repertoires of 18 out of 34 MS patients fell into a single cluster of related CDR3 sequences, pointing to a possible signature at the repertoire level. The MS cluster showed no association with clinical or MRI features, and the authors stated that larger cohorts are needed. Expanded clones from different subjects shared no identical CDR3 amino acid sequences, which suggests that TCR-beta repertoires were private in all groups.

Unsorted PBMC libraries were generated from 2 million PBMCs stored in RNAlater at -80 °C until RNA extraction. Multiple sclerosis patients were enrolled in a US clinical protocol under which disease progression was evaluated by magnetic resonance imaging. Peripheral blood underwent Ficoll-Hypaque density gradient centrifugation to isolate PBMCs, which were then cryopreserved in liquid nitrogen. The sample consisted of PBMCs. This TCR came from a woman aged 45-59 years with multiple sclerosis. The rearranged chain carries TRBV10-3 and TRBJ2-7, with a tentative D gene TRBD1 over 6 matching bases. Here is the DNA: TGTGCCACCAAGACCGTGGCAGGGGATCTGGGGGAGCAGTACTTC. This yields the protein CATKTVAGDLGEQYF.